The rows below give T cell receptor beta chains drawn from one sample of a study of blood T cell repertoires in COVID-19. Some clones are missing from TCRdb's copy, which holds only in-frame ones; the method was immunoSEQ multiplex PCR. The sample records about 180,000 clones, over 70% being singletons. The specimen sequenced was PBMCs or T cells enriched from blood (not recorded which). These receptors were obtained from a middle-aged woman with acute COVID-19. Both conserved end residues are part of each CDR3. A D gene is named only where the DNA matches it firmly. Part of the rows lack a size; the others show once, few, many or a class for expanded clones.

>TRBV2|TRBJ2-7|TRBD1|.
TGTGCCAGCATTCAGGACAGGGAGTACGAGCAGTACTTC
CASIQDREYEQYF
>TRBV5-4|TRBJ2-3|.|.
TGTGCCAGCAGCCGGGGGACAGATACGCAGTATTTT
CASSRGTDTQYF
>TRBV6-4|TRBJ2-2|.|.
TGTGCCAGCAGTGAAACACAGGGCACCGGGGAGCTGTTTTTT
CASSETQGTGELFF
>TRBV19|TRBJ2-3|TRBD1|.
TGTGCCAGTAGTACGAGACAGGGGAGAGATACGCAGTATTTT
CASSTRQGRDTQYF
>TRBV15|TRBJ2-1|.|.
TGTGCCACCAGCGCCAGCGGGTTATCCTACAATGAGCAGTTCTTC
CATSASGLSYNEQFF
>TRBV28|TRBJ2-2|TRBD1|once
TGTGCCAGCAGTTTGCATCACACAGGGGGCCGCTCAAAACCCGCCGGGGAGCTGTTTTTT
CASSLHHTGGRSKPAGELFF
>TRBV19|TRBJ1-3|TRBD1|.
TGTGCCAGTAGTCTCCAAAGTCCCAGGGGGCCTGGAAACACCATATATTTT
CASSLQSPRGPGNTIYF
>TRBV7-9|TRBJ1-1|.|once
TGTGCCAGCGAGGGCAGGGGATGGACTGAAGCTTTCTTT
CASEGRGWTEAFF
>TRBV12-3/TRBV12-4|TRBJ1-2|.|.
TGTGCCAGCAGTTTGAGGGGGAAGGATGGCTACACCTTC
CASSLRGKDGYTF
>TRBV7-7|TRBJ2-1|TRBD2|.
TGTGCTAGCAGCCCAAGCGGGAGCTCCTACAATGAGCAGTTCTTC
CASSPSGSSYNEQFF
>TRBV10-3|TRBJ2-2|TRBD2|.
TGTGCCATCAGTGAGCGGGGGGACACCGGGGAGCTGTTTTTT
CAISERGDTGELFF
>TRBV10-3|TRBJ2-3|TRBD2|.
TGTGCCATCAGATCATTTAGCGGGAGGGCCTTAGATACGCAGTATTTT
CAIRSFSGRALDTQYF
>TRBV18|TRBJ1-2|.|.
TGTGCCAGCTCACCAGAGCCATCTAACTATGGCTACACCTTC
CASSPEPSNYGYTF
>TRBV6-5|TRBJ2-7|.|.
TGTGCCAGCAGTTACTCTTACAGGGCCTTCTCCTACGAGCAGTACTTC
CASSYSYRAFSYEQYF
>TRBV5-6|TRBJ1-2|TRBD1|.
TGTGCCAGCAGTCAACCGGACAGGGAGGCGCTGGGTGGCTACACCTTC
CASSQPDREALGGYTF
>TRBV3-1/TRBV3-2|TRBJ2-1|.|.
TGTGCCAGCAGCCAGATACGTCCCGGGACTGGGGGCAATGAGCAGTTCTTC
CASSQIRPGTGGNEQFF
>TRBV2|TRBJ2-1|TRBD2|.
TGTGCCAGCAGGGCGACTAGCGGGATCTACAATGAGCAGTTCTTC
CASRATSGIYNEQFF
>TRBV7-2|TRBJ2-1|TRBD2|few
TGTGCCAGCAGTCAAGGACTAGCGGGAAGCGATGAGCAGTTCTTC
CASSQGLAGSDEQFF
>TRBV13|TRBJ1-4|TRBD1|.
TGTGCCAGCAGCGCCGGACAGGGCTACGAAAAACTGTTTTTT
CASSAGQGYEKLFF
>TRBV7-8|TRBJ2-4|TRBD1|.
TGTGCCAGCAGCTTAGGCACAGACAGGGTCGTTGGACTAGCCAAAAACATTCAGTACTTC
CASSLGTDRVVGLAKNIQYF
>TRBV5-1|TRBJ1-2|.|many
TGCGCCAGCAGCTCTCTGGGGGCAGCCCTGGAGGGCTACACCTTC
CASSSLGAALEGYTF
>TRBV3-1/TRBV3-2|TRBJ1-1|.|.
TGTGCCAGCAGCCAGGGGGCTTGGGGCACTGAAGCTTTCTTT
CASSQGAWGTEAFF
>TRBV19|TRBJ2-6|.|.
TGTGCCAGTATGGCAGGGGATCTCTCTGGGGCCAACGTCCTGACTTTC
CASMAGDLSGANVLTF
>TRBV15|TRBJ1-2|.|.
TGTGCCACCAGCAGAGATGACGGGGAGGAAGGCTACACCTTC
CATSRDDGEEGYTF
>TRBV7-9|TRBJ2-5|.|.
TGTGCCACACGCGACAGACGCCAAGAGACCCAGTACTTC
CATRDRRQETQYF
>TRBV7-9|TRBJ2-5|TRBD1|.
TGTGCCAGCAGCTTTGTGAGGGCAGGGGGCGAGGAGACCCAGTACTTC
CASSFVRAGGEETQYF
>TRBV11-3|TRBJ1-3|.|.
TGTGCCAGCAGCTTGAAAACAGGGCTTCTCTCTGGAAACACCATATATTTT
CASSLKTGLLSGNTIYF
>TRBV5-1|TRBJ1-1|.|.
TGCGCCAGCAGCTTGGCCCCGGGGTCCAGCACTGAAGCTTTCTTT
CASSLAPGSSTEAFF
>TRBV5-4|TRBJ2-1|.|.
TGTGCCAGCAGAAAAGATCAAGGAAGCGATGAGCAGTTCTTC
CASRKDQGSDEQFF